This record concerns one TCR beta chain sequence. The CDR3 has 12 residues. Germline V gene sequence: CDR1 DFQATT, CDR2 SNEGSKA (reference sequence). The sample belongs to a study of T cells expressing NK-cell markers. Study-wide background: Sorted CD3+CD56+NKG2C+, CD3+CD56+NKG2C- and CD3+CD56-NKG2C+ T cells supplied TCR beta repertoires.

TCRdb reprocessed the 5' RACE reads, with one entry per CDR3 protein and no DNA. In all, the sample yields 400,000 to 550,000 distinct CDR3 sequences. This clonotype originated in a woman between 18 and 75 years old in good health. The sequencing sample was made of blood T cells: a sorted CD56 or NKG2C T cell subset, CD4+ or CD8+ T cells, or bulk PBMC T cells (not recorded which). This chain links TRBV20-1 with TRBJ2-7; TCRdb indicates TRBD1, and absent DNA this call remains unverified. The chain's CDR3 is CSAAGTVYEQYF.